The rows below give T cell receptor beta chains drawn from one sample of a study of blood T cell repertoires in COVID-19. Profiling relied on immunoSEQ multiplex PCR, and the TCRdb table lists in-frame clones only, not all of them. The data show about 400,000 clones, 88% seen once. Material: PBMCs or T cells enriched from blood (not recorded which). Source of these receptors: a middle-aged woman with acute COVID-19. CDR3s include the opening cysteine and the closing phenylalanine or tryptophan. The order of the fields is V gene, J gene, clone size, D gene, CDR3 protein, CDR3 DNA. A D gene is named only where the DNA matches it firmly. A clone size is listed for some rows: how often the clone was seen (once, few, many), or a class if it is expanded.

TRBV29-1	TRBJ2-1	NA	TRBD1	CSVRGQGVDNEQFF	TGCAGCGTTCGCGGACAGGGAGTCGACAATGAGCAGTTCTTC
TRBV29-1	TRBJ1-1	NA	TRBD1	CSVGTGGDTEAFF	TGCAGCGTTGGGACAGGGGGGGACACTGAAGCTTTCTTT
TRBV18	TRBJ1-1	NA	NA	CASSPPWEGTEAFF	TGTGCCAGCTCACCACCTTGGGAGGGGACTGAAGCTTTCTTT
TRBV11-2	TRBJ2-5	NA	TRBD2	CASSSTSGGGETQYF	TGTGCCAGCAGCTCTACTAGCGGGGGAGGAGAGACCCAGTACTTC
TRBV5-1	TRBJ1-1	NA	TRBD1	CASSLAGQAAEAFF	TGCGCCAGCAGCTTGGCTGGACAGGCGGCTGAAGCTTTCTTT
TRBV4-1	TRBJ2-5	NA	TRBD2	CASSQESASGGLYDQETQYF	TGCGCCAGCAGCCAAGAGTCGGCTAGCGGGGGGCTGTATGACCAAGAGACCCAGTACTTC
TRBV7-9	TRBJ2-7	NA	TRBD2	CASSPSSGGAFHEQYF	TGTGCCAGCAGCCCGTCTAGCGGGGGGGCCTTCCACGAGCAGTACTTC
TRBV7-9	TRBJ1-5	once	NA	CASSLGGGQPQHF	TGTGCCAGCAGCTTGGGGGGAGGCCAGCCCCAGCATTTT
TRBV5-8	TRBJ2-4	NA	TRBD1	CASSLDSTGNIQYF	TGTGCCAGCAGCTTGGATTCGACAGGGAACATTCAGTACTTC
TRBV4-1	TRBJ2-1	NA	TRBD1	CASSQVGQGVEQFF	TGCGCCAGCAGCCAAGTGGGACAGGGTGTTGAGCAGTTCTTC
TRBV18	TRBJ2-5	NA	NA	CASSPAVTQETQYF	TGTGCCAGCTCACCAGCGGTTACCCAAGAGACCCAGTACTTC
TRBV15	TRBJ1-2	NA	TRBD1	CATSREYGTGKNYGYTF	TGTGCCACCAGCAGAGAATACGGGACAGGGAAGAACTATGGCTACACCTTC
TRBV2	TRBJ1-1	NA	TRBD1	CASSRQGASGEAFF	TGTGCCAGCTCCCGACAGGGGGCTTCGGGTGAAGCTTTCTTT
TRBV19	TRBJ2-7	NA	TRBD1	CASSKLQGAGYEQYF	TGTGCCAGTAGTAAATTACAGGGGGCAGGCTACGAGCAGTACTTC
TRBV5-4	TRBJ1-1	once	TRBD1	CASSLARTGANTEAFF	TGTGCCAGCAGCTTGGCCCGGACAGGGGCGAACACTGAAGCTTTCTTT
TRBV12-5	TRBJ1-6	NA	NA	CASGLRDPDSPLHF	TGTGCTAGTGGTTTGCGGGATCCAGATTCACCCCTCCACTTT
TRBV11-3	TRBJ1-5	NA	NA	CASSPGGRGYSNQPQHF	TGTGCCAGCAGCCCCGGGGGGAGGGGATACAGCAATCAGCCCCAGCATTTT
TRBV7-2	TRBJ2-3	NA	TRBD2	CASSPGGAGGRTQYF	TGTGCCAGCAGCCCCGGTGGGGCGGGGGGCCGCACGCAGTATTTT
TRBV4-2	TRBJ1-3	once	TRBD1	CASSQDWGQGFGNTIYF	TGTGCCAGCAGCCAAGATTGGGGACAGGGATTTGGAAACACCATATATTTT
TRBV20-1	TRBJ2-1	once	NA	CSASSSYEQFF	TGCAGTGCTAGTTCTTCTTATGAGCAGTTCTTC
TRBV21-1	TRBJ2-1	NA	NA	CASSTLGTSGQGEQFF	TGTGCCAGCAGCACCCTCGGGACTAGCGGTCAGGGTGAGCAGTTCTTC
TRBV19	TRBJ1-5	NA	NA	CASVMGQGQPQHF	TGTGCCAGTGTGATGGGGCAGGGACAGCCCCAGCATTTT
TRBV7-9	TRBJ2-5	NA	NA	CASTERTAEGTQYF	TGTGCCAGCACCGAAAGGACTGCGGAGGGGACCCAGTACTTC
TRBV10-3	TRBJ1-1	NA	TRBD1	CAIQTGGTEAFF	TGTGCCATTCAAACAGGGGGGACTGAAGCTTTCTTT
TRBV3-1/TRBV3-2	TRBJ1-3	once	TRBD1	CASSPTAPGQGATGNTIYF	TGTGCCAGCAGCCCAACCGCACCGGGACAGGGGGCTACTGGAAACACCATATATTTT
TRBV12-3/TRBV12-4	TRBJ1-2	NA	NA	CASTPTGLDGYTF	TGTGCCAGCACCCCCACAGGGTTAGATGGCTACACCTTC
TRBV7-9	TRBJ2-5	NA	NA	CASSLDRAVETQYF	TGTGCCAGCAGCTTAGACAGGGCGGTGGAGACCCAGTACTTC
TRBV5-5	TRBJ2-5	NA	NA	CASSLVGRETQYF	TGTGCCAGCAGCTTGGTGGGGCGGGAGACCCAGTACTTC
TRBV27	TRBJ2-7	NA	NA	CASSVGQDHYEQYF	TGTGCCAGCAGCGTGGGACAAGACCACTACGAGCAGTACTTC
TRBV27	TRBJ1-1	once	TRBD1	CASSPRQGNQMNTEAFF	TGTGCCAGCAGTCCCCGACAGGGCAACCAGATGAACACTGAAGCTTTCTTT
TRBV6-5	TRBJ2-7	NA	NA	CASSSLGLSDGYEQYF	TGTGCCAGCAGTTCCCTGGGACTTTCCGACGGGTACGAGCAGTACTTC
TRBV5-1	TRBJ1-2	NA	NA	CASRPLRGREDGYTF	TGCGCCAGCAGGCCATTACGGGGCAGGGAGGATGGCTACACCTTC
TRBV9	TRBJ2-1	NA	TRBD1	CASSAGQGAPKNSYNEQFF	TGTGCCAGCAGCGCCGGACAGGGGGCACCCAAAAACTCCTACAATGAGCAGTTCTTC
TRBV6-5	TRBJ2-5	NA	TRBD1	CASSYTGVQKTQYF	TGTGCCAGCAGTTACACAGGGGTCCAAAAGACCCAGTACTTC
TRBV2	TRBJ2-5	NA	TRBD1	CASSEDRAPGETQYF	TGTGCCAGCAGTGAGGACAGGGCCCCCGGGGAGACCCAGTACTTC